A selection of T cell receptor beta chains follows, all from one sample in a study of T cell changes during pregnancy in multiple sclerosis. Sequenced by immunoSEQ multiplex PCR; TCRdb stores in-frame clones only, minus some. Of 70,000 to 80,000 clones in the sample, roughly 94% are singletons; the top ten hold 0.58%. The sequencing used peripheral blood, collected in the third trimester of pregnancy. These receptors were obtained from a female donor with multiple sclerosis, enrolled in a pregnancy study. CDR3s include the opening cysteine and the closing phenylalanine or tryptophan. Each record gives: J gene, clone size, D gene, V gene, CDR3 protein, CDR3 DNA. The D gene is left open where the match is weak. Clone size is not always given. Where it is, it says once, few, many or a class for expanded clones.

TRBJ2-7,-,-,TRBV7-9,CASSLDGRGLREQYF,TGTGCCAGCAGCTTAGATGGCAGGGGTCTAAGGGAGCAGTACTTC
TRBJ1-1,-,TRBD1,TRBV7-8,CASSPGTGFSAEAFF,TGTGCCAGCAGCCCGGGGACAGGGTTTTCGGCTGAAGCTTTCTTT
TRBJ1-5,-,-,TRBV19,CASQWGVDQPQHF,TGTGCCAGTCAGTGGGGGGTGGACCAGCCCCAGCATTTT
TRBJ1-4,once,-,TRBV27,CASRQGLEKLFF,TGTGCCAGCAGGCAGGGATTAGAAAAACTGTTTTTT
TRBJ1-5,-,-,TRBV19,CASSIVGQGSNQPQHF,TGTGCCAGTAGTATAGTTGGCCAGGGGAGCAATCAGCCCCAGCATTTT
TRBJ1-1,-,-,TRBV6-5,CASSYQAGGGEAFF,TGTGCCAGCAGTTACCAGGCGGGGGGTGGGGAAGCTTTCTTT
TRBJ1-1,-,-,TRBV19,CASSPPRPGGGTEAFF,TGTGCCAGTAGTCCTCCCCGGCCCGGCGGGGGCACTGAAGCTTTCTTT
TRBJ2-1,-,-,TRBV2,CASSAQGQRDEQFF,TGTGCCAGCAGTGCACAGGGCCAACGGGATGAGCAGTTCTTC
TRBJ2-1,-,-,TRBV5-4,CASSAGLSSYNEQFF,TGTGCCAGCAGCGCCGGACTTAGCTCCTACAATGAGCAGTTCTTC
TRBJ1-1,-,-,TRBV19,CASTKDWLNTEAFF,TGTGCCAGTACTAAGGACTGGCTGAACACTGAAGCTTTCTTT
TRBJ2-6,-,-,TRBV30,CAWSAGVSGANVLTF,TGTGCCTGGAGTGCCGGAGTTAGTGGGGCCAACGTCCTGACTTTC
TRBJ2-1,-,TRBD1,TRBV7-9,CASSFWTGGYNEQFF,TGTGCCAGCAGCTTTTGGACAGGGGGCTACAATGAGCAGTTCTTC
TRBJ1-2,-,-,TRBV2,CASSEARGRGSGYTF,TGTGCCAGCAGTGAAGCGCGGGGAAGAGGGAGCGGCTACACCTTC
TRBJ2-5,-,TRBD2,TRBV5-1,CASAREGRSLETQYF,TGCGCCAGCGCCCGGGAGGGGAGATCGTTAGAGACCCAGTACTTC